This TCR beta chain emerged from a study of post-analysis software for immune sequencing data. General study results and limits: About five TRBV segments occurring more often in patients than controls included TRBV5-6, TRBV5-1 and TRBV20-1. Strong co-clustering by F measure linked samples that shared a preparation batch. Normalized Chao1 diversity was significantly reduced in patients versus controls.

Unique molecular identifiers featured in each of the TCR beta cDNA libraries. TCRdb analysed the PCR reads with MiXCR anew, one entry per CDR3 protein. The sample carries some 500,000 distinct CDR3 sequences, roughly 46% recorded once. CDR1 is MNHEY and CDR2 is SMNVEV in the germline V gene (reference sequence). This CDR3 comprises 15 residues. The V gene end was trimmed by 4 bases and the J gene end by 0 bases; junction bases not matched to a gene: 3. About this clonotype: Its antigen remains unidentified.

The chain combines TRBV27 with TRBJ2-1, with 7 bases fitting TRBD2. The sequenced sample was blood. This receptor was identified in a girl aged 5-17 years with multiple sclerosis. The CDR3 DNA reads TGTGCCAGCAGTTGGGACTACAGCTCCTACAATGAGCAGTTCTTC. Translated, it gives CASSWDYSSYNEQFF.